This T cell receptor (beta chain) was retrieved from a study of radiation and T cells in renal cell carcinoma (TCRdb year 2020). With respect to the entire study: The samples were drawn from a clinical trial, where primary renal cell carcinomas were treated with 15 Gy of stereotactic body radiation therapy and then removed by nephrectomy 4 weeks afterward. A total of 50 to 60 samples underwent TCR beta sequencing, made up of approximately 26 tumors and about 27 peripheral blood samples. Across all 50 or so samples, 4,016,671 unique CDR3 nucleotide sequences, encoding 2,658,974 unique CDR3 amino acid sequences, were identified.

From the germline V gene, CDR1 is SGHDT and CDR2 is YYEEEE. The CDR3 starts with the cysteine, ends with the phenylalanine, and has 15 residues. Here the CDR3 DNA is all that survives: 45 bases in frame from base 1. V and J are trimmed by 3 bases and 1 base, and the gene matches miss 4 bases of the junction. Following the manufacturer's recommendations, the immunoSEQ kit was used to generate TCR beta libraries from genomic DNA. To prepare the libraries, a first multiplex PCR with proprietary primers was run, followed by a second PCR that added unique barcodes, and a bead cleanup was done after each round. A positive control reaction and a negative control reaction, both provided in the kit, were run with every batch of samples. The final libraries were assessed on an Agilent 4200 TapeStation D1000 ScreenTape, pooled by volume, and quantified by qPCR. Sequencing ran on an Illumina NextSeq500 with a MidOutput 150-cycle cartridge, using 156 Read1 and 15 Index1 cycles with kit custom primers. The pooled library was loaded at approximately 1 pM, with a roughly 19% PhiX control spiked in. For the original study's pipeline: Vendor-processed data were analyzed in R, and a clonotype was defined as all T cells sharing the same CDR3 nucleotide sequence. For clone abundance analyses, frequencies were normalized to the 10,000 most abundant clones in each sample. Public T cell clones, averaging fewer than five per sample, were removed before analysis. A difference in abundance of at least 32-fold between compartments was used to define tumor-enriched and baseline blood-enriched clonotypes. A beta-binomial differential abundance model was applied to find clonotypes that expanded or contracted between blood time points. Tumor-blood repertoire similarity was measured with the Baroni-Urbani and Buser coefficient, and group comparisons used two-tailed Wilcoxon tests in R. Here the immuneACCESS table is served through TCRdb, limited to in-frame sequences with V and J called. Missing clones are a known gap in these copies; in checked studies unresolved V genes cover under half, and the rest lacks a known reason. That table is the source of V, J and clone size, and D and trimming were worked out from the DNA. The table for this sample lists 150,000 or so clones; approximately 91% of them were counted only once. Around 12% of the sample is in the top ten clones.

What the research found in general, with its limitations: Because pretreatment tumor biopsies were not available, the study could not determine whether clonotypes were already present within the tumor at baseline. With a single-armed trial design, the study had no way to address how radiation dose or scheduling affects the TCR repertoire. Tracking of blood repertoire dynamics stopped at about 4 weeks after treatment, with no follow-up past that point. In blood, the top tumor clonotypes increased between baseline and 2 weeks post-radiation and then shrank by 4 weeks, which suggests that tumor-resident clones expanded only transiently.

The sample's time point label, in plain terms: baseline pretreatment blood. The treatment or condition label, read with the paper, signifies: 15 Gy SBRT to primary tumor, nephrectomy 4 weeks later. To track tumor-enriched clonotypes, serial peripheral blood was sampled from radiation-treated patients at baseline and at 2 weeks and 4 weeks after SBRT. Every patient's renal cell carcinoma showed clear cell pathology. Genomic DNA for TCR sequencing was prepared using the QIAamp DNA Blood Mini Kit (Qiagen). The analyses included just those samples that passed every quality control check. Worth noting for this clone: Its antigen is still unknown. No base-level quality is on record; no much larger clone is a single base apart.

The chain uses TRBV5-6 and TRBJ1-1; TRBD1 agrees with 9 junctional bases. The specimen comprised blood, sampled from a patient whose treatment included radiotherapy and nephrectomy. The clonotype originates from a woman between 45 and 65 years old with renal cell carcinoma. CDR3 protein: CASSWGTGSNTEAFF. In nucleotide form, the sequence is TGTGCCAGCAGCTGGGGGACAGGGTCGAACACTGAAGCTTTCTTT.